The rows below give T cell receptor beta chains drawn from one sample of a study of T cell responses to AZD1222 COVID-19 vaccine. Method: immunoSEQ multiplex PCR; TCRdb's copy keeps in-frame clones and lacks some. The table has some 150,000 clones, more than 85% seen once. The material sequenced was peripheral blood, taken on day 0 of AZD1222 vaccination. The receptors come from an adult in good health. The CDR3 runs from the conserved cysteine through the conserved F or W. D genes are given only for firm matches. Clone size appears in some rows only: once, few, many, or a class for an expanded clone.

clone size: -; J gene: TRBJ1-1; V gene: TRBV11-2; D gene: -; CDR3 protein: CASSLSTWEGGAFF; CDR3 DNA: TGTGCCAGCAGCTTATCGACCTGGGAGGGGGGAGCTTTCTTT
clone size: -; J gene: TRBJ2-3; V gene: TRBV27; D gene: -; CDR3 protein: CASSSEGGTDTQYF; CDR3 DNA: TGTGCCAGCAGTTCAGAGGGGGGCACAGATACGCAGTATTTT
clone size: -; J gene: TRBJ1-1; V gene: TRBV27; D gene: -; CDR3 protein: CASSFTGTEAFF; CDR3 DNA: TGTGCCAGCAGTTTCACCGGGACTGAAGCTTTCTTT
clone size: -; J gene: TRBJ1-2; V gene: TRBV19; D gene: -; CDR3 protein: CATGGPGRDGYTF; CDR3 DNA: TGTGCCACTGGGGGACCGGGAAGGGATGGCTACACCTTC
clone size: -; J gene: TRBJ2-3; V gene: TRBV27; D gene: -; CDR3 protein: CASSLLLPGNTDTQYF; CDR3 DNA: TGTGCCAGCAGTTTGCTACTACCCGGGAACACAGATACGCAGTATTTT
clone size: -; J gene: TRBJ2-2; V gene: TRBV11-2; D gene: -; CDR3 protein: CASSLLGGELFF; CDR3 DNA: TGTGCCAGCAGCCTCCTTGGCGGGGAGCTGTTTTTT
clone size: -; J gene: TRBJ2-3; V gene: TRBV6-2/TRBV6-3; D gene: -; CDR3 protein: CASSSPFRRGTDTQYF; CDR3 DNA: TGTGCCAGCAGTTCCCCTTTTCGAAGGGGGACAGATACGCAGTATTTT
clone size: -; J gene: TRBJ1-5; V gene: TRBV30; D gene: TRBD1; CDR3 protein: CAWSGQGVQPQHF; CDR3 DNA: TGTGCCTGGAGTGGGCAGGGGGTTCAGCCCCAGCATTTT
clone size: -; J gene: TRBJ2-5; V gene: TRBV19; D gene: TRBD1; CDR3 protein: CASSITLGQGARETQYF; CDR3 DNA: TGTGCCAGTAGTATAACCCTCGGACAGGGGGCCCGAGAGACCCAGTACTTC
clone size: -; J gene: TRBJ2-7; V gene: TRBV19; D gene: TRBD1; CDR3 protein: CASSIGGQAYEQYF; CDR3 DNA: TGTGCCAGTAGTATAGGAGGACAGGCCTACGAGCAGTACTTC
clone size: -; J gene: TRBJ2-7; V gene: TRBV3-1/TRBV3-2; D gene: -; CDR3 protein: CASSRPTSGEQYF; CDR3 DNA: TGTGCCAGCAGCCGTCCGACGTCGGGCGAGCAGTACTTC
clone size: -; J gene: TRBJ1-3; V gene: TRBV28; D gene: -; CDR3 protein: CASSPGLTGNTIYF; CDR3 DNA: TGTGCCAGCAGCCCGGGACTCACTGGAAACACCATATATTTT
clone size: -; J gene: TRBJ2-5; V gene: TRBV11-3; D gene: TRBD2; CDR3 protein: CASSPGLAVLETQYF; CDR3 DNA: TGTGCCAGCAGTCCGGGACTAGCGGTCCTTGAGACCCAGTACTTC
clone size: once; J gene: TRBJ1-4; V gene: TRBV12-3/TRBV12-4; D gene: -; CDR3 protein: CASRLGPNEKLFF; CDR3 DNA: TGTGCCAGCAGGCTAGGGCCCAATGAAAAACTGTTTTTT
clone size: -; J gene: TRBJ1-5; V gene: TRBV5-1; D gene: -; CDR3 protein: CASSLGAGGQNQPQHF; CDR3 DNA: TGCGCCAGCAGCTTGGGGGCAGGAGGACAAAATCAGCCCCAGCATTTT
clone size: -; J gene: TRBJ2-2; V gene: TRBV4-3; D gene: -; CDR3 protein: CASSSHQDNPFGELFF; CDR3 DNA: TGCGCCAGCAGCTCACATCAGGACAATCCGTTCGGGGAGCTGTTTTTT
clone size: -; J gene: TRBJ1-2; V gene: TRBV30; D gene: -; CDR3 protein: CAWNGGSNYGYTF; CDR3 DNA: TGTGCCTGGAATGGCGGTTCTAACTATGGCTACACCTTC
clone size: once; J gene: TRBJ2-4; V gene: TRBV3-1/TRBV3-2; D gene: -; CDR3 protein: CASSQDGRRGSENIQYF; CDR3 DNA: TGTGCCAGCAGCCAAGATGGGCGGAGAGGGTCTGAAAACATTCAGTACTTC
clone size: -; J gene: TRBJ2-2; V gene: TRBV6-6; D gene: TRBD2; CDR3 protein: CASSYPGGNTGELFF; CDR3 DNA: TGTGCCAGCAGTTACCCGGGGGGGAACACCGGGGAGCTGTTTTTT
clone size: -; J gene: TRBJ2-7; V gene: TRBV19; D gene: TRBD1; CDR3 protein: CASSISRGPYEQYF; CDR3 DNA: TGTGCCAGTAGTATTTCCAGGGGGCCCTACGAGCAGTACTTC
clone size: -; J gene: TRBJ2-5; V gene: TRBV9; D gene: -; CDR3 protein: CASSVNPLGTQYF; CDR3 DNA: TGTGCCAGCAGCGTAAATCCATTGGGGACCCAGTACTTC
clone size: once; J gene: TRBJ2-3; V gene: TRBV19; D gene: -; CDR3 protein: CASMSLFTDTQYF; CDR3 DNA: TGTGCCAGTATGTCGCTCTTCACAGATACGCAGTATTTT
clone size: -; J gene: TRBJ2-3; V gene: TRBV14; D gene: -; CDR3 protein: CASSPRTNTDTQYF; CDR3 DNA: TGTGCCAGCAGCCCCCGGACTAACACAGATACGCAGTATTTT
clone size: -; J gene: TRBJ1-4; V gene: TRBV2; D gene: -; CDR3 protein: CASSEREKLFF; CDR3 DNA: TGTGCCAGCAGTGAGCGAGAAAAACTGTTTTTT
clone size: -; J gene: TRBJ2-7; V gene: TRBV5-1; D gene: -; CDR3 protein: CASSPSTGRDWGPYEQYF; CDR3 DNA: TGCGCCAGCAGCCCTTCGACAGGGAGGGATTGGGGACCCTACGAGCAGTACTTC
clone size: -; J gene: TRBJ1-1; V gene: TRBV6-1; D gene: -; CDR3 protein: CASSEAGMNTEAFF; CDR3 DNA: TGTGCCAGCAGTGAGGCAGGAATGAACACTGAAGCTTTCTTT
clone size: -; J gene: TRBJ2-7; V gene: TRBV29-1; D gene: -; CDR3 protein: CSVEGMTGYSYEQYF; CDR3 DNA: TGCAGCGTTGAAGGTATGACAGGCTACTCCTACGAGCAGTACTTC
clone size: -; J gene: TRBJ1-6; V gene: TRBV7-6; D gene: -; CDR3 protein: CASSYSDNHGSPLHF; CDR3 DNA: TGTGCCAGCAGCTACTCGGACAATCATGGTTCACCCCTCCACTTT
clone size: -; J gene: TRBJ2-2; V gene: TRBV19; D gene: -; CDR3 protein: CASRRSLGGELFF; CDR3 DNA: TGTGCCAGCAGGAGGTCCCTCGGTGGGGAGCTGTTTTTT